These 25 T cell receptor beta chains were all obtained from the same sample, sequenced in a study of blood T cell repertoires in COVID-19. Sequencing was performed with immunoSEQ multiplex PCR; in TCRdb, only in-frame clones are kept and a portion is missing. The sample lists under 130,000 clones; roughly 80% were seen once. The source material was peripheral blood. The receptors shown here come from a woman in her 70s with acute or convalescent COVID-19.

The genes are TRBV11-2 and TRBJ2-1; maybe TRBD2 (6 bases). The CDR3 extends over 15 amino acids. Trimming pared 0 bases from V and 7 bases from J, leaving 13 bases between. CDR1 and CDR2 (germline): SGHAT, FQNNGV. CDR3 sequence: CASSLDGGVWNEQFF. The CDR3 DNA reads TGTGCCAGCAGCTTAGATGGAGGGGTGTGGAATGAGCAGTTCTTC.

V is TRBV28 and J is TRBJ1-5; 7 positions agree with TRBD1. This CDR3 is 12 amino acids long. Per the germline V gene, CDR1 is MDHEN and CDR2 is SYDVKM. Here the CDR3 DNA reads TGTGCACTAACCAGGGGGAATCAGCCCCAGCATTTT. This codes for CALTRGNQPQHF.

V and J are TRBV3-1 (or the pseudogene TRBV3-2) and TRBJ1-3, with D possibly matching TRBD1 (5 bases). V was pared by 0 bases and J by 0 bases, with 12 bases between. The germline CDR1 and CDR2 sequences are LGHDT and YNNKEL (reference sequence). The CDR3 runs to 17 residues. DNA for the CDR3: TGTGCCAGCAGCCAAGAGGGACTGCCGATCTCTGGAAACACCATATATTTT. Its protein is CASSQEGLPISGNTIYF.

This rearrangement joins TRBV18 to TRBJ1-6; TRBD1 agrees at 9 bases. V shed 3 bases and J 6 bases; nucleotides not matched to a gene: 3. The CDR3 extends over 15 amino acids. Germline-derived CDR1 and CDR2 are KGHSH and LQKENI. The CDR3 reads CASSPTGGPNSPLHF. The CDR3 coding sequence is TGTGCCAGCTCACCGACAGGGGGTCCTAATTCACCCCTCCACTTT.

The gene calls are TRBV15 and TRBJ2-2, with D possibly TRBD1 on 6 matching bases. This CDR3 region has 15 residues. CDR1 is LNHNV and CDR2 is YYDKDF in the germline V gene (reference sequence). Deletions cut 0 bases from V and 1 base from J, with 6 bases between. The CDR3 nucleotides are TGTGCCACCAGCAGAGAACAGGGGAACACCGGGGAGCTGTTTTTT. It is translated as CATSREQGNTGELFF.

This sequence joins TRBV28 and TRBJ2-7, with TRBD2 matching 10 bases. V lost 7 bases to trimming and J lost 7 bases; unmatched junction nucleotides: 10. This CDR3 spans 14 amino acids. Germline V gene sequence: CDR1 MDHEN, CDR2 SYDVKM. Written as DNA, the CDR3 is TGTGCCAGCAAAAGGGCCGCGGGACTAGCGGAGCAGTACTTC. It translates to CASKRAAGLAEQYF.

This chain joins TRBV2 and TRBJ2-7; 9 bases match TRBD1. CDR1 SNHLY and CDR2 FYNNEI come from the germline V gene. Trimming at V came to 6 bases and at J to 6 bases, leaving 12 bases not matched to a gene. The CDR3 spans 15 residues. Here the CDR3 reads CASRISGTGTGEQYF. The CDR3 nucleotides are TGTGCCAGCAGGATTTCCGGGACAGGGACCGGCGAGCAGTACTTC.

Concerning this clone: This specimen includes other DNA sequences encoding the same CDR3. This chain links TRBV15 with TRBJ2-7; TRBD1 might be the D (7 bases). This CDR3 spans 14 amino acids. Germline CDR1 reads LNHNV; CDR2 reads YYDKDF (reference sequence). Trimming shortened V by 1 base and J by 4 bases, and 11 bases separated the two germline ends. CDR3 bases: TGTGCCACCAGCAGAGGCGGGACAGCTTACGAGCAGTACTTC. Its protein is CATSRGGTAYEQYF.

The chain combines TRBV3-1 (or the pseudogene TRBV3-2) with TRBJ2-3, with D perhaps matching TRBD2 (6 bases). Germline V gene lookup returns CDR1 LGHDT and CDR2 YNNKEL (reference sequence). This CDR3 is 17 amino acids long. Deletions cut 1 base from V and 2 bases from J, with 16 bases between. Here the CDR3 DNA reads TGTGCCAGCAGCCAAGTTACTAGCCGACATCCCACAGATACGCAGTATTTT. This gives the protein CASSQVTSRHPTDTQYF.

This clone was found a few times. The CDR3 here is CASSEGLRGYEQYF. The CDR3 DNA reads as TGTGCCAGCAGTGAGGGACTTAGAGGGTACGAGCAGTACTTC. The rearrangement links TRBV2 to TRBJ2-7; D perhaps matches TRBD2 (6 bases). Germline V CDR1 and CDR2: SNHLY, FYNNEI. Trimming removed 3 bases from V and 4 bases from J, with 13 bases in between. The CDR3 covers 14 residues.

The V gene is TRBV7-2, the J gene TRBJ1-1, with D possibly TRBD1 on 6 matching bases. Trimming removed 4 bases at V and 1 base at J, with 10 bases between. Germline CDR1 reads SGHTA; CDR2 reads FQGNSA. The CDR3 covers 14 residues. CDR3 DNA: TGTGCCAGCAGCTCCCGAGGGGGGAACACTGAAGCTTTCTTT. It yields the protein CASSSRGGNTEAFF.

The chain uses TRBV5-5 and TRBJ1-2; D remains ambiguous. V lost 1 base and J 2 bases, leaving 9 bases between the germline ends. Germline assignment: CDR1 SGHKS and CDR2 YYEKEE (reference sequence). CDR3 length equals 14 residues. For the CDR3, the DNA is TGTGCCAGCAGCTTGACACCGGGAAACTATGGCTACACCTTC. This encodes CASSLTPGNYGYTF.

The V gene is TRBV19, the J gene TRBJ2-1, with 8 bases identical to TRBD2. The CDR3 consists of 15 residues. The V gene end was trimmed by 7 bases and the J gene end by 4 bases; junction bases not matched to a gene: 9. Germline V CDR1 and CDR2: LNHDA, SQIVND (reference sequence). The CDR3 loop is CASTPGLVTYNEQFF. CDR3 DNA: TGTGCCAGTACCCCGGGACTAGTGACTTACAATGAGCAGTTCTTC.

This clone was recorded only once. V usage is TRBV27 and J usage is TRBJ1-1, with D unresolved. CDR1 and CDR2 (germline): MNHEY, SMNVEV (reference sequence). The CDR3 has 13 residues. V was cut by 5 bases and J by 3 bases, with 10 bases left in between. The CDR3 DNA follows: TGTGCCAGCAGTGTAAGAGTTCACACTGAAGCTTTCTTT. It codes for CASSVRVHTEAFF.

The genes are TRBV28 and TRBJ1-2; weak D call: TRBD1 (5 bases). V lost 6 bases, J lost 5 bases, and 13 bases lay in between. The CDR3 contains 13 residues. Germline CDR1 is MDHEN and CDR2 is SYDVKM. The CDR3, as DNA: TGTGCCAGCAGCTCCAGGGTGGGATATGGCTACACCTTC. This encodes CASSSRVGYGYTF.

The chain combines TRBV7-2 with TRBJ2-1, with TRBD2 identical over 9 bases. The CDR3 spans 15 residues. Germline assignment: CDR1 SGHTA and CDR2 FQGNSA. V lost 4 bases and J lost 6; bases outside the gene matches: 7. The CDR3 bases are TGTGCCAGCAGCTATAGCGGGGGCCGGTCCAATGAGCAGTTCTTC. The encoded protein is CASSYSGGRSNEQFF. The whole variable domain, remainder taken from reference TRBV7-2 and TRBJ2-1, is GAGVSQSPSNKVTEKGKDVELRCDPISGHTALYWYRQSLGQGLEFLIYFQGNSAPDKSGLPSDRFSAERTGGSVSTLTIQRTQQEDSAVYLCASSYSGGRSNEQFFGPGTRLTVL.

This chain connects TRBV6-5 to TRBJ1-1; 7 bases line up with TRBD1. Germline V gene data show CDR1 as MNHEY and CDR2 as SVGAGI. Trimming at V came to 4 bases and at J to 0 bases, leaving 5 bases not matched to a gene. The CDR3 extends over 15 amino acids. The CDR3 nucleotides read TGTGCCAGCAGTTCTCTAAGGGGGCTGAACACTGAAGCTTTCTTT. Translated, it gives CASSSLRGLNTEAFF.

In its sample, this clone was seen a few times. The gene calls are TRBV2 and TRBJ1-2, with TRBD1 identical over 7 bases. From germline, CDR1 is SNHLY and CDR2 FYNNEI. J lost 7 bases, V lost 8 bases, and 7 bases had no gene match. This CDR3 spans 12 amino acids. The CDR3 is CASGTSGGGYTF. CDR3 coding DNA: TGTGCCAGCGGAACCTCAGGGGGTGGCTACACCTTC.

This chain uses TRBV7-9 with TRBJ1-1; 7 nucleotides line up with TRBD1. Germline trimming cut 2 bases from V and 5 bases from J; bases unmatched to any gene: 8. CDR3 length: 15 amino acids. Germline lookup yields CDR1 SEHNR and CDR2 FQNEAQ (reference sequence). This CDR3 is CASSLSQGFGTEAFF. Here the CDR3 DNA reads TGTGCCAGCAGCTTATCACAGGGGTTCGGGACTGAAGCTTTCTTT.

This clone showed up just once. In DNA, the CDR3 is TGTGCCAGTAGTATTTGGGCAGGGATCTTTGGAAACACCATATATTTT. As protein: CASSIWAGIFGNTIYF. The J gene is TRBJ1-3, the V gene TRBV19, with a tentative D call TRBD1 (5 bases). Trimming pared 3 bases from V and 3 bases from J, leaving 15 bases between. The CDR3 is 16 amino acids. Per the germline V gene, CDR1 is LNHDA and CDR2 is SQIVND (reference sequence).

The chain links TRBV19 to TRBJ2-7; a possible D gene is TRBD1 (6 bases). Trimming removed 4 bases at V and 2 bases at J, with 12 bases between. The CDR3 spans 14 residues. CDR1 is LNHDA and CDR2 is SQIVND in the germline V gene (reference sequence). The CDR3 DNA sequence: TGTGCCAGTAGTACAGGACAGAGACCCTACGAGCAGTACTTC. Translated, it gives CASSTGQRPYEQYF.

The chain carries TRBV6-4 and TRBJ2-6, with TRBD1 identical over 8 bases. Per germline, CDR1 MRHNA and CDR2 SNTAGT. V gave up 0 bases and J gave up 0 bases; unmatched junction bases: 1. CDR3 length equals 17 residues. DNA of the CDR3: TGTGCCAGCAGTGACTCGACAGGGGCCTCTGGGGCCAACGTCCTGACTTTC. It translates to CASSDSTGASGANVLTF.

The genes are TRBV29-1 and TRBJ2-3; no definite D call. The CDR3 has 13 residues. Trimming took 6 bases from V and 1 from J, leaving 11 bases between them. Germline CDR1 and CDR2: SQVTM and ANQGSEA. The CDR3 DNA follows: TGCAGCGTCCAACCCACAGGCACAGATACGCAGTATTTT. Translation gives CSVQPTGTDTQYF.

This sequence joins TRBV24-1 and TRBJ2-1; 9 nucleotides line up with TRBD1. Looked up from germline, CDR1 is KGHDR and CDR2 is SFDVKD. V lost 3 bases, J lost 6 bases, and 8 bases stayed unmatched. The CDR3 covers 16 residues. The CDR3 coding sequence is TGTGCCACCAGTGATACATCTCGGACAGGGGTCAATGAGCAGTTCTTC. Translating it yields CATSDTSRTGVNEQFF.

This sequence joins TRBV28 and TRBJ2-1; a weak D match, TRBD1 (6 bases). V dropped 4 bases and J dropped 0 bases, with 13 bases sitting between them. CDR1 MDHEN and CDR2 SYDVKM come from the germline V gene. The CDR3 is 16 residues long. In DNA form, the CDR3 reads TGTGCCAGCAGTTCTTACCAGGGGAGCTCCTACAATGAGCAGTTCTTC. This sequence encodes CASSSYQGSSYNEQFF.